The 10 T cell receptor beta chains listed next were all sequenced from one sample in a study of spatial heterogeneity in lung cancer. The time point denotes: blood at routine non-recurrence follow-up after resection. TCRdb redid the calling of the 5' RACE reads with MiXCR, one entry per CDR3 protein. The table shows 15,000 to 20,000 distinct CDR3 sequences, with about 6% occurring only once. The sequences come from PBMCs, collected at follow-up. The receptor source for this set is a male donor with early-stage non-small cell lung cancer.

With regard to this clonotype: A much larger clone differs from this one at a single base, so this may be a read error. The chain has TRBV7-7 and TRBJ2-3; D gene uncertain. This CDR3 is 13 amino acids long. Germline CDR1 SSHAT, CDR2 FNYEAQ (reference sequence). CDR3 protein: CASSLMYTDTQCF. DNA of the CDR3: TGTGCTAGCAGCTTAATGTACACAGATACGCAGTGTTTT.

J is TRBJ2-2 and V is TRBV11-1; 8 bases are shared with TRBD1. CDR3 size: 14 residues. Germline V gene data show CDR1 as SGHAT and CDR2 as FQDESV (reference sequence). V was pared by 3 bases and J by 5 bases, with 2 bases of the junction left unmatched. CDR3 residues: CASSFGQGTGELFF. DNA for the CDR3: TGTGCCAGCAGCTTTGGACAGGGAACCGGGGAGCTGTTTTTT.

At least ten counts were recorded for this clonotype. The V and J genes are TRBV2 and TRBJ1-5; D uncertain. The germline V and J ends were trimmed by 5 bases and 4 bases, with 12 bases remaining between them. Per germline, CDR1 SNHLY and CDR2 FYNNEI. CDR3 size: 14 residues. The CDR3 DNA reads TGTGCCAGCAGTCAGAGTACGGTTAATCAGCCCCAGCATTTT. Encoded protein: CASSQSTVNQPQHF.

This clonotype was counted ten times or more. The V call is TRBV18, the J call TRBJ2-7, with D hard to call. There are 14 residues in the CDR3. V was pared by 3 bases and J by 0 bases, with 9 bases between. Germline CDR1 KGHSH, CDR2 LQKENI. Here the CDR3 reads CASSPHPSSYEQYF. CDR3 bases: TGTGCCAGCTCACCCCATCCCAGCTCCTACGAGCAGTACTTC.

This clonotype counts as medium-sized. The chain uses TRBV29-1 and TRBJ2-1, with 7 bases that match TRBD2. Germline values: CDR1 SQVTM, CDR2 ANQGSEA. Trimming at V came to 7 bases and at J to 4 bases, leaving 7 bases not matched to a gene. The CDR3 is made up of 13 amino acids. This chain's CDR3 is CSAQRGLYNEQFF. The CDR3 DNA reads TGCAGCGCGCAGCGGGGCCTATACAATGAGCAGTTCTTC.

This clonotype was detected many times. V usage is TRBV4-3 and J usage is TRBJ2-1; 12 bases match TRBD2. Trimming took 4 bases from V and 15 from J; bases not matched to a gene: 7. Germline V lookup: CDR1 LGHNA, CDR2 YSLEER. The CDR3 has 13 residues. CDR3 nucleotide sequence: TGCGCCAGCAGCCTCCCGACTAGCGGGAGTGGGTTCTTC. It translates to CASSLPTSGSGFF.

The sample holds many counts of this clonotype. This rearrangement joins TRBV20-1 to TRBJ1-1, with unresolved D. Trimming left V 0 bases short and J 1 base short, with 6 bases between. The CDR3 covers 13 residues. From germline, CDR1 is DFQATT and CDR2 SNEGSKA (reference sequence). The CDR3 nucleotides read TGCAGTGCTAGAGACCTGGAGAACACTGAAGCTTTCTTT. Amino acid sequence: CSARDLENTEAFF.

This clonotype was seen many times. The V gene is TRBV28, the J gene TRBJ1-5; D is ambiguous. Germline loops: CDR1 MDHEN, CDR2 SYDVKM. V was cut by 6 bases and J by 3 bases, with 9 bases left in between. The CDR3 has 13 amino acids. The CDR3 spells CASSRDFNQPQHF. The DNA of the CDR3 is TGTGCCAGCAGCCGCGACTTCAATCAGCCCCAGCATTTT.

This clonotype was detected ten times or more. The V gene is TRBV28, the J gene TRBJ2-2; 7 nucleotides match TRBD1. Per the germline V gene, CDR1 is MDHEN and CDR2 is SYDVKM. The CDR3 contains 18 residues. Trimming took 5 bases from V and 0 from J; bases not matched to a gene: 12. The CDR3 DNA sequence: TGTGCCAGCAGTCTCCGGGACAGATACGCGTCGAACACCGGGGAGCTGTTTTTT. Translation gives CASSLRDRYASNTGELFF.

This clonotype was seen repeatedly, ten times or more. The chain couples TRBV7-8 to TRBJ2-5; TRBD1 is a possible D gene (6 bases). The V gene lost 3 bases and the J gene lost 2 bases, with 10 bases spanning the gap. The CDR3 consists of 14 residues. Looked up from germline, CDR1 is SGHVS and CDR2 is FQNEAQ. The chain's CDR3 is CASSFRQEQETQYF. The DNA for the CDR3 is TGTGCCAGCAGCTTTAGACAGGAGCAAGAGACCCAGTACTTC.